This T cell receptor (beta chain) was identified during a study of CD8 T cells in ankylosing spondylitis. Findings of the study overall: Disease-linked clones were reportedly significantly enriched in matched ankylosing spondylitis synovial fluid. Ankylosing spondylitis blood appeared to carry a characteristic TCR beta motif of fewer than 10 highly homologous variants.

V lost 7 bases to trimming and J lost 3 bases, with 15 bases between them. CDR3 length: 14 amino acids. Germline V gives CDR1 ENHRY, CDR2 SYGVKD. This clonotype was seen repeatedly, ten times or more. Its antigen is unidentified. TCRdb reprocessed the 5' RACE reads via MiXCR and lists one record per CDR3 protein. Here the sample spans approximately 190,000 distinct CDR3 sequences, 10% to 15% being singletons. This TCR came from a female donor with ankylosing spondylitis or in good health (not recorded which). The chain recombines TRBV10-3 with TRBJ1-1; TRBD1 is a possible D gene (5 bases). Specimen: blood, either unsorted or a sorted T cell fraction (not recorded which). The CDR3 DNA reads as TGTGCCATCAATCCCGGGGGGTACCACACTGAAGCTTTCTTT. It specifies CAINPGGYHTEAFF.